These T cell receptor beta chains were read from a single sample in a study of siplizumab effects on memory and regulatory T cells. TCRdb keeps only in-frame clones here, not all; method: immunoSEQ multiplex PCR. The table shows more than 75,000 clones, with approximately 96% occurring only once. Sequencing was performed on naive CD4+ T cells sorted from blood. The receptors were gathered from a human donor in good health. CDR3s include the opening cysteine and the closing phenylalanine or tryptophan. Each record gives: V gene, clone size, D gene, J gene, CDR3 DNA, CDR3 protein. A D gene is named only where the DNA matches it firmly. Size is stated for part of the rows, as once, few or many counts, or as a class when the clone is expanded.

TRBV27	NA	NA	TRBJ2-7	TGTGCCAGCAGTCGCTCCTACGAGCAGTACTTC	CASSRSYEQYF
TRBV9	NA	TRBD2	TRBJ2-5	TGTGCCAGCAGCGGGCGGGGGGAGTTCCGAGAGACCCAGTACTTC	CASSGRGEFRETQYF
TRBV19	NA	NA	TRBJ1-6	TGTGCCAGTAGTAGCGGACAGATAAATTCACCCCTCCACTTT	CASSSGQINSPLHF
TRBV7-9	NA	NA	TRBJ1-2	TGTGCCAGCACCCCGCCGGCTAACTATGGCTACACCTTC	CASTPPANYGYTF
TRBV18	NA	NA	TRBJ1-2	TGTGCCAGCTCCGTCGACAGGTCTGGCTACACCTTC	CASSVDRSGYTF
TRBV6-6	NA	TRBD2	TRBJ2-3	TGTGCCAGCAGTTACTCTGCGGGGGGCTTCACAGATACGCAGTATTTT	CASSYSAGGFTDTQYF
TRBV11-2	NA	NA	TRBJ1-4	TGTGCCAGCAGCACAAGACTAGCAACTAATGAAAAACTGTTTTTT	CASSTRLATNEKLFF
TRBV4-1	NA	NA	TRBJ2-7	TGCGCCAGCAGCTCCGTGGCCGCCTACGAGCAGTACTTC	CASSSVAAYEQYF
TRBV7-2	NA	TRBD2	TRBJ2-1	TGTGCCAGCAGCTTAGCGCGGGAGAGCAATGAGCAGTTCTTC	CASSLARESNEQFF
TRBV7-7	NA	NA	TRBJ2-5	TGTGCCAGCAGCCCACAGGAGATCCAAGAGACCCAGTACTTC	CASSPQEIQETQYF
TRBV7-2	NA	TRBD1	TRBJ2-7	TGTGCCAGCAGCTTATCGGGACAGGGGGTCTACGAGCAGTACTTC	CASSLSGQGVYEQYF
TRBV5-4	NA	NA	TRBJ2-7	TGTGCCAGCAGAGAAAGGGGGAACCTCCTGCACGAGCAGTACTTC	CASRERGNLLHEQYF
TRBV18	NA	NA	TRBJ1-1	TGTGCCAGCTCACCAGACAGTGGCACTGAAGCTTTCTTT	CASSPDSGTEAFF
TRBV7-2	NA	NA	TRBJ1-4	TGTGCCAGCAGCTTTTATTCCAGGGGAGATGAAAAACTGTTTTTT	CASSFYSRGDEKLFF
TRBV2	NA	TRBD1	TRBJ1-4	TGTGCCAGCAGTCGGACAGGGGATGAGAATGAAAAACTGTTTTTT	CASSRTGDENEKLFF
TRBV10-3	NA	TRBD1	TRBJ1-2	TGTGCCATCAGCGGACAGGGTAGCGGCTACACCTTC	CAISGQGSGYTF
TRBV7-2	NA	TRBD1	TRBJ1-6	TGTGCCAGCAGCTTATTCAGACAGGGGAACAATTCACCCCTCCACTTT	CASSLFRQGNNSPLHF
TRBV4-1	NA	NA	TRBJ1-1	TGCGCCAGCAGCCAAGGAATCTGGACTGAAGCTTTCTTT	CASSQGIWTEAFF
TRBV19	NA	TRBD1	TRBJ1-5	TGTGCCAGTAGGCTACAGGGGTATAGCAATCAGCCCCAGCATTTT	CASRLQGYSNQPQHF
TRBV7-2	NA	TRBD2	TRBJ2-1	TGTGCCAGCAGCTTAGTGGTTAGCGGGGGAGGGGAGCAGTTCTTC	CASSLVVSGGGEQFF
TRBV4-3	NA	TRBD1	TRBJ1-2	TGCGCCAGCAGCCAGCTGACAGGGGCGGGTGGCTACACCTTC	CASSQLTGAGGYTF
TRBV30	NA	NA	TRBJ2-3	TGTGCCTGGGGACCCGGGGGGCCGGATACGCAGTATTTT	CAWGPGGPDTQYF
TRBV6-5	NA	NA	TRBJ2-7	TGTGCCAGCAGGTTCCTTTCAGGGGAGCAGTACTTC	CASRFLSGEQYF
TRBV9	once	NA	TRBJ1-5	TGTGCCAGCAGCAGGGACACCTATCAGCCCCAGCATTTT	CASSRDTYQPQHF
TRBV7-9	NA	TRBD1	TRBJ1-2	TGTGCCAGCAGCCCCGGGACAGGGGCCTATGGCTACACCTTC	CASSPGTGAYGYTF
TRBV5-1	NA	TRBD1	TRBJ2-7	TGCGCCAGCAGCAGGGGACAGCCTCCAGGTTACGAGCAGTACTTC	CASSRGQPPGYEQYF
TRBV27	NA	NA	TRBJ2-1	TGTGCCAGCAGTTCATTTGGGGGAGGGGGTAACAATGAGCAGTTCTTC	CASSSFGGGGNNEQFF
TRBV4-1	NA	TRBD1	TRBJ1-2	TGCGCCAGCAGCCAAGACGAAGACAGGGACTATGGCTACACCTTC	CASSQDEDRDYGYTF
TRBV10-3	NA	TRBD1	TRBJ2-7	TGTGCCATCAGTGGGGGACAGGGTTACGAGCAGTACTTC	CAISGGQGYEQYF
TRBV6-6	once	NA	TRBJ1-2	TGTGCCAGCAGTGACTCACGTTACACCTTC	CASSDSRYTF
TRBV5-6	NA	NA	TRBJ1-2	TGTGCCAGCAGCCGGACAGACGACTACACCTTC	CASSRTDDYTF
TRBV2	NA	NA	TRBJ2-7	TGTGCCAGCAGTGAATCTTCCTACGAGCAGTACTTC	CASSESSYEQYF
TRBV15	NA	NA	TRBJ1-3	TGTGCCACCAGCAGAGATCATTCCCGACAGCCGTCTGGAAACACCATATATTTT	CATSRDHSRQPSGNTIYF
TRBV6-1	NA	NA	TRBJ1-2	TGTGCCAGCCACCCCGGCACGGGGCCCCCGGGCTACACCTTC	CASHPGTGPPGYTF
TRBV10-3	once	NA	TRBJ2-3	TGTGCCATCAGTGAGTCCCACATAATCACAGATACGCAGTATTTT	CAISESHIITDTQYF
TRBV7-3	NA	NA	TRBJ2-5	TGTGCCAGCAGCTCAGGGTTCCAAGAGACCCAGTACTTC	CASSSGFQETQYF
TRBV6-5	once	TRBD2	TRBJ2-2	TGTGCCAGCAGGGGAGCGGGGGAGAACACCGGGGAGCTGTTTTTT	CASRGAGENTGELFF
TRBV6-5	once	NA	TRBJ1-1	TGTGCCAGCAGTAACCGTAGGAGAACGACTGAAGCTTTCTTT	CASSNRRRTTEAFF
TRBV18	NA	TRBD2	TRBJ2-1	TGTGCCAGCTCAACCAGTGGAGGATCGTCGCTAGCGGGGGGAGGTGAGCAGTTCTTC	CASSTSGGSSLAGGGEQFF
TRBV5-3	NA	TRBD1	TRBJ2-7	TGTGCCAGAAGCTTCCGGGTAGGGGGCGCGTACGAGCAGTACTTC	CARSFRVGGAYEQYF
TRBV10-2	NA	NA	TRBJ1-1	TGCGCCAGCAGTAGGACACAGGGAGTCACTGAAGCTTTCTTT	CASSRTQGVTEAFF
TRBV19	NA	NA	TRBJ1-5	TGTGCCAGTAGTGGGACGGTTTGGTTGCCCCAGCATTTT	CASSGTVWLPQHF
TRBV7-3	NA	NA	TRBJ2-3	TGTGCCAGCAGCTTTGGGGCGGCCGGCACAGATACGCAGTATTTT	CASSFGAAGTDTQYF
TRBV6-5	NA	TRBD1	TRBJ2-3	TGTGCCATCAGCCGGGACAGGGCTAGCACAGATACGCAGTATTTT	CAISRDRASTDTQYF
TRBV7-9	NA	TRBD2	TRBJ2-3	TGTGCCAGCAGGGGGCTAGCGGGGACTAGCACAGATACGCAGTATTTT	CASRGLAGTSTDTQYF
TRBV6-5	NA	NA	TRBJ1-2	TGTGCCAGCAGTCTTACAGCTTCTGCTAACTATGGCTACACCTTC	CASSLTASANYGYTF
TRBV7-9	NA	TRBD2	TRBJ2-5	TGTGCCAGCAGCTTAGGATCCGCGGGGGGGCTTTCAGAGACCCAGTACTTC	CASSLGSAGGLSETQYF
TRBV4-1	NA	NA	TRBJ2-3	TGCGCCAGCAGCCAATCCTTTATCCTCCGGGCAGATACGCAGTATTTT	CASSQSFILRADTQYF
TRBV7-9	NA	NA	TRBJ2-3	TGTGCCAGCAAGCTTAATTGGGGCCGCACAGATACGCAGTATTTT	CASKLNWGRTDTQYF
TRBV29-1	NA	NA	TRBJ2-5	TGCAGCGTCGGACATGGAGAGACCCAGTACTTC	CSVGHGETQYF
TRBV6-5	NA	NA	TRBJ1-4	TGTGCCAGCAGTTCTGGGTATGAAAAACTGTTTTTT	CASSSGYEKLFF
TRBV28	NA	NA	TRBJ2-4	TGTGCCAGCAGTTTAGCCAAAAACATTCAGTACTTC	CASSLAKNIQYF
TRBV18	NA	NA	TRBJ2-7	TGTGCCAGCTCACCAGGTCTGGGGGACGAGCAGTACTTC	CASSPGLGDEQYF
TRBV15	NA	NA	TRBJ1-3	TGTGCCACCACCCAGGGCAGGGCGGCTGGAAACACCATATATTTT	CATTQGRAAGNTIYF
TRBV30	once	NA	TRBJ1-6	TGTGCCTGGAGTGTAGGAATCTCCAGCTCCTATAATTCACCCCTCCACTTT	CAWSVGISSSYNSPLHF
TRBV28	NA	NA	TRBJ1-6	TGTGCCGGCGGGGGGGCGAGCTCCTATAATTCACCCCTCCACTTT	CAGGGASSYNSPLHF
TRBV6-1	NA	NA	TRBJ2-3	TGTGCCAGCAGTGAACGGGCCCCTCGGGCGGCGCGCGATACGCAGTATTTT	CASSERAPRAARDTQYF
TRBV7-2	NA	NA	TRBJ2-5	TGTGCCAGCAGCTTAGAGCGACAGGGGAGGGCCCAGTACTTC	CASSLERQGRAQYF
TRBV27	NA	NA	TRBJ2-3	TGTGCCAGCAGTTTCTCTCAGGTCTACACAGATACGCAGTATTTT	CASSFSQVYTDTQYF